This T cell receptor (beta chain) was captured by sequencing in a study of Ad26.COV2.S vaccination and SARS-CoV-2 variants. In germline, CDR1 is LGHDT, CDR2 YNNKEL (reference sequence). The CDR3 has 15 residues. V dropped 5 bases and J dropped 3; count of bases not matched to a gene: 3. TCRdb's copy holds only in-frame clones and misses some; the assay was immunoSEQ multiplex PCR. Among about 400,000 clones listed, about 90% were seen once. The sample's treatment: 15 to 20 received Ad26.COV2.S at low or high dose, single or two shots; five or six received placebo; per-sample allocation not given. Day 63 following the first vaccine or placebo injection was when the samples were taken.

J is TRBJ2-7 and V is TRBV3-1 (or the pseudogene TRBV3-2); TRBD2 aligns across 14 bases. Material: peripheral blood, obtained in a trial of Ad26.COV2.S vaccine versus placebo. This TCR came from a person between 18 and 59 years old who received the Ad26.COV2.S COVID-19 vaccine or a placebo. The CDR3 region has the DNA TGTGCCAGCAGCAAAGGACTAGCGGGGGGCTACGAGCAGTACTTC. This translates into CASSKGLAGGYEQYF.